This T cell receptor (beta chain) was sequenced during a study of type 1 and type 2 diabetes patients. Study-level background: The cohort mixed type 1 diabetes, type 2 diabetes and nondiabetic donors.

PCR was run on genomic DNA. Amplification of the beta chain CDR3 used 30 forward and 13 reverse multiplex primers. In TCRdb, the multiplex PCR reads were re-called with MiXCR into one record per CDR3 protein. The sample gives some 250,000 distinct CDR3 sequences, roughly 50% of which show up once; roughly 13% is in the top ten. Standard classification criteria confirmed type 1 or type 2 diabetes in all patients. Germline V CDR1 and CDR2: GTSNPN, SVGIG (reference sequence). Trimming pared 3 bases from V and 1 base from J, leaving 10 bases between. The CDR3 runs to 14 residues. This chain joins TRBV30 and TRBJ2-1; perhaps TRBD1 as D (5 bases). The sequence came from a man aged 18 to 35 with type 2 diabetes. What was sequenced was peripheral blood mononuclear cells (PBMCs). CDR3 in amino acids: CAWRQGFSYNEQFF. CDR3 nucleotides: TGTGCCTGGAGGCAGGGCTTTTCCTACAATGAGCAGTTCTTC.